The rows below give T cell receptor beta chains drawn from one sample of a study of beta chain features in type 1 diabetes. Produced via immunoSEQ multiplex PCR; TCRdb's table is partial and in-frame only. The repertoire holds more than 550,000 clones, with over 13% as singletons. The sample was naive CD4+ T cells from blood. The receptor source for this set is a man aged 18 to 29 with type 1 diabetes. Each CDR3 is given with its conserved first and last residue. A D gene is named only where the DNA matches it firmly. Expanded clones get a size class; other rows say once, few or many, or leave the size out.

V: TRBV7-2; size: NA; J: TRBJ2-2; D: NA; DNA: TGTGCCAGCAGCTCGGCAGGGACGCAGAACACCGGGGAGCTGTTTTTT; CDR3: CASSSAGTQNTGELFF
V: TRBV15; size: few; J: TRBJ1-4; D: NA; DNA: TGTGCCACCAGCAGAGATCCCGATGAGGGAAAACTGTTTTTT; CDR3: CATSRDPDEGKLFF
V: TRBV28; size: NA; J: TRBJ1-2; D: NA; DNA: TGTGCCAGCAGATCCACGGGCTCGACCAAGGGCACCTTC; CDR3: CASRSTGSTKGTF
V: TRBV30; size: NA; J: TRBJ2-5; D: NA; DNA: TGTGCCTGGAGCCAGGGATTCGAGACCCAGTACTTC; CDR3: CAWSQGFETQYF
V: TRBV10-3; size: few; J: TRBJ2-7; D: TRBD1; DNA: TGTGCCACGAAGACCGGGACAGGGACCTACGAGCAGTACTTC; CDR3: CATKTGTGTYEQYF
V: TRBV9; size: NA; J: TRBJ2-7; D: TRBD1; DNA: TGTGCCAGCAGCGTAGGCCACAGGGGGCAGGGAGAGCAGTACTTC; CDR3: CASSVGHRGQGEQYF
V: TRBV9; size: few; J: TRBJ2-1; D: NA; DNA: TGTGCCAGCAGCCCCCGGTCGAGGGGGGGCAGTTCCTACAATGAGCAGTTCTTC; CDR3: CASSPRSRGGSSYNEQFF
V: TRBV29-1; size: NA; J: TRBJ2-7; D: NA; DNA: TGCAGCGTTGAAGGGCAGCAGTACGAGCAGTACTTC; CDR3: CSVEGQQYEQYF
V: TRBV28; size: NA; J: TRBJ2-5; D: TRBD2; DNA: TGTGCCAGCAGTTTAGGGTTAGCGGGGGCCCAAGAGACCCAGTACTTC; CDR3: CASSLGLAGAQETQYF
V: TRBV30; size: NA; J: TRBJ2-3; D: NA; DNA: TGTGCCTGGAGTTCGGGAAGTACGCAGTATTTT; CDR3: CAWSSGSTQYF
V: TRBV5-1; size: NA; J: TRBJ2-1; D: NA; DNA: TGCGCCAGCAGCAATCAGGTAGATAGCTACAATGAGCAGTTCTTC; CDR3: CASSNQVDSYNEQFF
V: TRBV6-5; size: NA; J: TRBJ2-7; D: TRBD2; DNA: TGTGCCAGCATCTCAGCGGGAGGATACGAGCAGTACTTC; CDR3: CASISAGGYEQYF
V: TRBV5-1; size: few; J: TRBJ2-7; D: NA; DNA: TGCGCCAGCAGCGTGATCCGTGGCGGCGAGCAGTACTTC; CDR3: CASSVIRGGEQYF
V: TRBV5-4; size: NA; J: TRBJ2-7; D: TRBD1; DNA: TGTGCCAGCAGCTGGGGGACAGGGGTTTCCTACGAGCAGTACTTC; CDR3: CASSWGTGVSYEQYF
V: TRBV6-5; size: NA; J: TRBJ1-4; D: NA; DNA: TGTGCCAGCAGTTATGGTCCAGGGCTGCACGAAAAACTGTTTTTT; CDR3: CASSYGPGLHEKLFF
V: TRBV9; size: few; J: TRBJ2-3; D: NA; DNA: TGTGCCAGCGGGGACCGTCGCACAGATACGCAGTATTTT; CDR3: CASGDRRTDTQYF
V: TRBV5-6; size: few; J: TRBJ1-1; D: NA; DNA: TGTGCCAGCAGCTTAAACACTGAAGCTTTCTTT; CDR3: CASSLNTEAFF
V: TRBV4-1; size: few; J: TRBJ2-3; D: TRBD2; DNA: TGCGCCAGCAGCCAGGGGGGTGGACTAGCGGGAGGTTTCGCAGATACGCAGTATTTT; CDR3: CASSQGGGLAGGFADTQYF
V: TRBV30; size: few; J: TRBJ2-3; D: TRBD2; DNA: TGTGCCTGGAGTCGGCTAGCGGGGGGTCGAGATACGCAGTATTTT; CDR3: CAWSRLAGGRDTQYF
V: TRBV7-9; size: few; J: TRBJ2-5; D: TRBD1; DNA: TGTGCCAGCAGCTCACAGGGGGCGACGGAGACCCAGTACTTC; CDR3: CASSSQGATETQYF
V: TRBV5-1; size: few; J: TRBJ2-5; D: NA; DNA: TGCGCCAGCAGCCCGAATCTGGGGCAAGAGACCCAGTACTTC; CDR3: CASSPNLGQETQYF